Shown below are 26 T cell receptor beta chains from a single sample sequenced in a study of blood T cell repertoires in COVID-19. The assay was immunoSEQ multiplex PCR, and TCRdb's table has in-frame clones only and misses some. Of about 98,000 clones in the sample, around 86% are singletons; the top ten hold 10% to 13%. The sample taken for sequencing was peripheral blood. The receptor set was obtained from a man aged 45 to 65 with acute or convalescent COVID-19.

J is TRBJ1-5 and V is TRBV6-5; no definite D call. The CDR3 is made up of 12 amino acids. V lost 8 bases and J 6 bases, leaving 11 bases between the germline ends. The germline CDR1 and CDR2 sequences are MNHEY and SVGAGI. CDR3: CASDEAGQPQHF. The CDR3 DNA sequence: TGTGCCAGCGACGAAGCGGGTCAGCCCCAGCATTTT.

The CDR3 bases are TGTGCCAGTAGTCTGCGATCGGGACAGGGGTATGGCTACACCTTC. Encoded protein: CASSLRSGQGYGYTF. The gene calls are TRBV19 and TRBJ1-2, with TRBD1 identical over 10 bases. The CDR3 spans 15 residues. V trimming: 5 bases; J trimming: 5 bases; junction bases outside the gene matches: 8. The germline CDR1 and CDR2 sequences are LNHDA and SQIVND (reference sequence).

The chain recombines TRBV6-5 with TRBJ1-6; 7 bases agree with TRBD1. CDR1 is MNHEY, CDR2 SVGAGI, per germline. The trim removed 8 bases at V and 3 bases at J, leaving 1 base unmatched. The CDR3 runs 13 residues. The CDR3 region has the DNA TGTGCCAGCGGGACAGACTATAATTCACCCCTCCACTTT. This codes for CASGTDYNSPLHF.

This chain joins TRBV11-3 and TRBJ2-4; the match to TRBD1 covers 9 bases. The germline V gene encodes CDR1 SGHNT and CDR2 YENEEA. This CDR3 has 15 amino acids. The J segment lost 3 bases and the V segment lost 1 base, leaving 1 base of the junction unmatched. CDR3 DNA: TGTGCCAGCAGCTTAGGACAGGGGGGCAAAAACATTCAGTACTTC. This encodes CASSLGQGGKNIQYF.

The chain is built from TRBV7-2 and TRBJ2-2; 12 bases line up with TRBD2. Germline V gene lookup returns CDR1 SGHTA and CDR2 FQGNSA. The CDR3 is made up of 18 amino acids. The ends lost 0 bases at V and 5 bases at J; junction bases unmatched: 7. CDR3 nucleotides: TGTGCCAGCAGCTTAGCGGCTAGCGGGAGGGGAGGAACCGGGGAGCTGTTTTTT. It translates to CASSLAASGRGGTGELFF.

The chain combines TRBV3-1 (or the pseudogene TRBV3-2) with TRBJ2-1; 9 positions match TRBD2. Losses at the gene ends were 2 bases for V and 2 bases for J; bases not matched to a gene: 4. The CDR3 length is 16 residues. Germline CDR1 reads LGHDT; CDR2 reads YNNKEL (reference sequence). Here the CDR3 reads CASSQLSGSAYNEQFF. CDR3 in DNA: TGTGCCAGCAGCCAACTTAGCGGGAGCGCCTACAATGAGCAGTTCTTC.

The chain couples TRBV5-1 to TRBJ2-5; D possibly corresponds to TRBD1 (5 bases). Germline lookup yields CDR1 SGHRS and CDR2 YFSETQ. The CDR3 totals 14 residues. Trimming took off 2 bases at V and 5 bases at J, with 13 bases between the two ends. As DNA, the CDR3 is TGCGCCAGCAGCTTTGGGGCACCCGGGGAGACCCAGTACTTC. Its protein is CASSFGAPGETQYF.

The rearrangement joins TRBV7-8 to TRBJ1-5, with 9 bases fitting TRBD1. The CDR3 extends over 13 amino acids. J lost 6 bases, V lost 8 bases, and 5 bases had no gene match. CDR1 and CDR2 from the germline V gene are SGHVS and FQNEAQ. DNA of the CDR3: TGTGCCAGCGCACAGGGGGCATCTCAGCCCCAGCATTTT. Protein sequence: CASAQGASQPQHF. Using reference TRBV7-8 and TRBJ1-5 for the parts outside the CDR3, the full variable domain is GAGVSQSPRYKVAKRGQDVALRCDPISGHVSLFWYQQALGQGPEFLTYFQNEAQLDKSGLPSDRFFAERPEGSVSTLKIQRTQQEDSAVYLCASAQGASQPQHFGDGTRLSIL.

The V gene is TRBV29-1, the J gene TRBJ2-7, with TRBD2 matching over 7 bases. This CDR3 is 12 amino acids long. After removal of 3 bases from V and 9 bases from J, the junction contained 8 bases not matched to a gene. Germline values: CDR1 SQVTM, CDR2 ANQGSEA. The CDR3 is CSVDVGGPGQYF. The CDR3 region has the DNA TGCAGCGTTGATGTGGGAGGGCCAGGGCAGTACTTC.

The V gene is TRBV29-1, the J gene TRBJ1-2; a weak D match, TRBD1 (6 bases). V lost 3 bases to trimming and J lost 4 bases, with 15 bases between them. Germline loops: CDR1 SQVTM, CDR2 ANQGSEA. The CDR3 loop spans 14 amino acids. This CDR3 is CSVDLSDSPYGYTF. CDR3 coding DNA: TGCAGCGTTGACCTATCGGACAGTCCCTATGGCTACACCTTC.

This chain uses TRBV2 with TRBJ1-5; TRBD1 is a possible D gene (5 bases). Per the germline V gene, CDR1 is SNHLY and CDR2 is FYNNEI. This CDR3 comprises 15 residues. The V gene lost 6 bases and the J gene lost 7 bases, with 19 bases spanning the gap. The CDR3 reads CASSRSVGESQPQHF. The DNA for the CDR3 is TGTGCCAGCAGCCGATCGGTAGGGGAAAGCCAGCCCCAGCATTTT.

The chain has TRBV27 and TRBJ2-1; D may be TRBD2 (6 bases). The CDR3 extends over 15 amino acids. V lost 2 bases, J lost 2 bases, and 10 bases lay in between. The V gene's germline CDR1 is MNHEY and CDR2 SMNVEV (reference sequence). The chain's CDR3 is CASSLRAGPYNEQFF. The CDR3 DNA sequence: TGTGCCAGCAGTTTAAGGGCGGGACCCTACAATGAGCAGTTCTTC.

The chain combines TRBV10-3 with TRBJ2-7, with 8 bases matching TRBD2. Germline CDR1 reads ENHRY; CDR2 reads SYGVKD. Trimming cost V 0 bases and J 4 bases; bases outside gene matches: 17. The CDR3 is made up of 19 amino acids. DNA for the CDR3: TGTGCCATCAGTGAGTCTCAAGGAAAGCGGGAGAAGAGTGGGTACGAGCAGTACTTC. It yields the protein CAISESQGKREKSGYEQYF.

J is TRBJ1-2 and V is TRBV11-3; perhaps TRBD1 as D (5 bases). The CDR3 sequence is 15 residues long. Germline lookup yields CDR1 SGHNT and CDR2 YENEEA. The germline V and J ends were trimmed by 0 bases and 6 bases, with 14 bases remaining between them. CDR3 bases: TGTGCCAGCAGCTTAGACGACAGCACGAAGGATGGCTACACCTTC. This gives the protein CASSLDDSTKDGYTF.

DNA of the CDR3: TGCAGTGCTAGTAATGCGGCGGGAGTTGTGGATACGCAGTATTTT. This sequence encodes CSASNAAGVVDTQYF. The chain carries TRBV20-1 and TRBJ2-3; 7 positions agree with TRBD2. Germline V gene lookup returns CDR1 DFQATT and CDR2 SNEGSKA (reference sequence). This CDR3 region has 15 residues. The V gene end was trimmed by 3 bases and the J gene end by 6 bases; junction bases not matched to a gene: 12.

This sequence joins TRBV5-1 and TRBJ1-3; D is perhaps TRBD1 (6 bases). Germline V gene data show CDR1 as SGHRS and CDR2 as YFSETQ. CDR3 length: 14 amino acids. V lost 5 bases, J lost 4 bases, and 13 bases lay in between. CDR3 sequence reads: CASRRPGDGNTIYF. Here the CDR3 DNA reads TGCGCCAGCAGACGTCCAGGGGACGGAAACACCATATATTTT.

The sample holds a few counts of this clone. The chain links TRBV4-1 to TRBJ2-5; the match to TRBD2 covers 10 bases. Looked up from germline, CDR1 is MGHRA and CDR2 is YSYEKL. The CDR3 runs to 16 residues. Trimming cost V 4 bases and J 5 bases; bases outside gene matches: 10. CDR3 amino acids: CASSLLSSGRFETQYF. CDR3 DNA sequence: TGCGCCAGCAGCCTCTTGAGTAGCGGGAGGTTCGAGACCCAGTACTTC.

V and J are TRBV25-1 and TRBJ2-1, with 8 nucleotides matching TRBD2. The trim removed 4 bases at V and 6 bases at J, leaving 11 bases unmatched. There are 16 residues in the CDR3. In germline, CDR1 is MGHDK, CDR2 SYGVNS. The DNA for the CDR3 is TGTGCCAGCAGTGGGCCGGCGGAGCGGGAGCTCAATGAGCAGTTCTTC. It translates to CASSGPAERELNEQFF.

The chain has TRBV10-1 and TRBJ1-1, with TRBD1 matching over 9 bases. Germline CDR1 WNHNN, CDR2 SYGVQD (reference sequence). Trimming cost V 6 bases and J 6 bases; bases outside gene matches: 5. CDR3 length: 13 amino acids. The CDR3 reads CASSQTGGSEAFF. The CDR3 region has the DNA TGCGCCAGCAGCCAAACAGGGGGCTCTGAAGCTTTCTTT.

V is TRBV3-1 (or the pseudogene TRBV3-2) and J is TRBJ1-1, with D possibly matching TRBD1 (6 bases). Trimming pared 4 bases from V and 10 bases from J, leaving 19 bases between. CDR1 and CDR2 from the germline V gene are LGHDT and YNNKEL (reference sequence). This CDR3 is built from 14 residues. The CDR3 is CASSLRGFLGGAFF. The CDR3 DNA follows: TGTGCCAGCAGCCTAAGAGGATTCCTAGGGGGAGCTTTCTTT.

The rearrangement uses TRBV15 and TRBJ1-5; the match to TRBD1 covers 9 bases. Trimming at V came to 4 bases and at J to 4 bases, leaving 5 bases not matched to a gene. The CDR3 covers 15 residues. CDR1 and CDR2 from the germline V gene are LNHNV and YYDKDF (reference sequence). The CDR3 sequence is CATSTYGTGNQPQHF. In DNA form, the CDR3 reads TGTGCCACCAGCACCTACGGGACAGGGAATCAGCCCCAGCATTTT.

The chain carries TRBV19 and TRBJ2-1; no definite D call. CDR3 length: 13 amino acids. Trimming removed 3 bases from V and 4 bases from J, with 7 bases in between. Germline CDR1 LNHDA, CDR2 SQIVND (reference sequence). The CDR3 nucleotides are TGTGCCAGTAGTATCGACTCGTACAATGAGCAGTTCTTC. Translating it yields CASSIDSYNEQFF.

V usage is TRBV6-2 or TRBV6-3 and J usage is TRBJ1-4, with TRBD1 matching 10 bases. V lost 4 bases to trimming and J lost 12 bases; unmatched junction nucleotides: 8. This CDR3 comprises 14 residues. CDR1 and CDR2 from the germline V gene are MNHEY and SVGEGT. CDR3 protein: CASSSWGTGEELFF. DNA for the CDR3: TGTGCCAGCAGTTCCTGGGGGACAGGGGAGGAACTGTTTTTT.

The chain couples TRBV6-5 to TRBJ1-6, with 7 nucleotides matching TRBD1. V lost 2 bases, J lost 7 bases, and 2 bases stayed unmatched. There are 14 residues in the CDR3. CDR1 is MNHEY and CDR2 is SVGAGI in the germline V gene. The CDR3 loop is CASSYGTENSPLHF. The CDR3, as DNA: TGTGCCAGCAGTTACGGGACAGAGAATTCACCCCTCCACTTT.

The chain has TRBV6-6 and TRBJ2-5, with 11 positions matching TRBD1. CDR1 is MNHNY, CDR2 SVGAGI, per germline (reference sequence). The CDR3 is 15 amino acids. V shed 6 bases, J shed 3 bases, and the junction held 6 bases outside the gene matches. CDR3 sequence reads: CASRSGTGGKETQYF. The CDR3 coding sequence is TGTGCCAGCAGGTCGGGGACAGGGGGAAAAGAGACCCAGTACTTC.

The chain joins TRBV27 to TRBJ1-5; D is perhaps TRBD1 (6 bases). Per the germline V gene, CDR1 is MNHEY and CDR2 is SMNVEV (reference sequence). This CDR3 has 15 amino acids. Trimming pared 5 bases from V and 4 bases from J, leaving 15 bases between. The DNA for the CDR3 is TGTGCCAGCAGTGCTTCACAGGGTCCAAATCAGCCCCAGCATTTT. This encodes CASSASQGPNQPQHF.